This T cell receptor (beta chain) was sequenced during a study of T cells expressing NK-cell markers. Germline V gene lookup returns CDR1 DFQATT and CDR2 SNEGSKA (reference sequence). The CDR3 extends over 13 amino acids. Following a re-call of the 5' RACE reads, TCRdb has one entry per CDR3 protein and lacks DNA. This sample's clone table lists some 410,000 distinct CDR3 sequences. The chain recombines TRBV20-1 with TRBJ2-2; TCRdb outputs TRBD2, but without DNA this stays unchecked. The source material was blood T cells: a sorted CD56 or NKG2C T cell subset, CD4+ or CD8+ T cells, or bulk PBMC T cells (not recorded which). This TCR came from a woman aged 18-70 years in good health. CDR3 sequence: CSAPGLQTGELFF.